The 17 T cell receptor beta chains presented below share a single source sample, sequenced in a study of T-cell memory formation after mild COVID-19. MiXCR, applied by TCRdb to the 5' RACE reads, yields one record per CDR3 protein. The data show 68,000 or so distinct CDR3 sequences, with over 15% seen just once and about a third held by the top ten. The sequenced sample consisted of PBMCs or a T cell subset sorted from them (not recorded which). The receptors derive from an adult woman who had mild COVID-19 (a few samples of this study predate the infection). Cell type and time point are not known.

This clonotype has a handful of counts. The rearrangement joins TRBV19 to TRBJ2-1; 8 positions agree with TRBD2. The germline V gene encodes CDR1 LNHDA and CDR2 SQIVND (reference sequence). V was clipped by 5 bases and J by 7 bases; unmatched bases: 13. This CDR3 is 16 amino acids long. CDR3 nucleotides: TGTGCCAGTAGTTTGAGACTAGCCGGGGGGGAGAATGAGCAGTTCTTC. It is translated as CASSLRLAGGENEQFF.

The sample holds a few counts of this clonotype. The chain carries TRBV2 and TRBJ1-6; a possible D gene is TRBD1 (5 bases). There are 16 residues in the CDR3. From germline, CDR1 is SNHLY and CDR2 FYNNEI. V lost 3 bases and J lost 8, with 17 bases in between. The CDR3 spells CASSEVRRDPDSPLHF. In DNA, the CDR3 is TGTGCCAGCAGTGAGGTGCGGAGGGACCCGGATTCACCCCTCCACTTT.

This clonotype was counted only a few times. The chain is built from TRBV7-9 and TRBJ2-5, with 8 nucleotides matching TRBD1. Germline loops: CDR1 SEHNR, CDR2 FQNEAQ (reference sequence). The CDR3 extends over 15 amino acids. The V gene end was trimmed by 3 bases and the J gene end by 0 bases; junction bases not matched to a gene: 3. The CDR3 reads CASSFGQGNQETQYF. CDR3 nucleotide sequence: TGTGCCAGCAGCTTCGGACAGGGCAACCAAGAGACCCAGTACTTC. Full variable domain (remainder filled in from reference TRBV7-9 and TRBJ2-5): DTGVSQNPRHKITKRGQNVTFRCDPISEHNRLYWYRQTLGQGPEFLTYFQNEAQLEKSRLLSDRFSAERPKGSFSTLEIQRTEQGDSAMYLCASSFGQGNQETQYFGPGTRLLVL.

This chain links TRBV7-8 with TRBJ1-1; 8 bases agree with TRBD1. Trimming at V came to 5 bases and at J to 3 bases, leaving 11 bases not matched to a gene. Germline CDR1 and CDR2: SGHVS and FQNEAQ. The CDR3 has 16 residues. For the CDR3, the DNA is TGTGCCAGCAGCCCCAAGCAGGGGGCAGTATACACTGAAGCTTTCTTT. Amino acid sequence: CASSPKQGAVYTEAFF.

This sequence joins TRBV19 and TRBJ2-1; 8 bases are shared with TRBD1. The trim removed 6 bases at V and 3 bases at J, leaving 10 bases unmatched. This CDR3 spans 16 amino acids. Per germline, CDR1 LNHDA and CDR2 SQIVND (reference sequence). The CDR3: CASSTFRDRLYNEQFF. The CDR3 bases are TGTGCCAGTAGCACTTTCCGGGACAGGCTCTACAATGAGCAGTTCTTC.

This clonotype occurred a few times. The rearrangement links TRBV5-1 to TRBJ2-1, with 9 bases matching TRBD1. The CDR3 is 16 amino acids. The germline V gene has CDR1 SGHRS and CDR2 YFSETQ. J lost 0 bases, V lost 4 bases, and 5 bases had no gene match. CDR3 nucleotide sequence: TGCGCCAGCAGCGTGGGACAGGGATTCTCCTACAATGAGCAGTTCTTC. Translating gives CASSVGQGFSYNEQFF.

The chain has TRBV24-1 and TRBJ2-1; D gene ambiguous. The CDR3 runs 12 residues. The V end lost 4 bases, the J end lost 3 bases, and 3 bases lay between the germline ends. Germline V lookup: CDR1 KGHDR, CDR2 SFDVKD. CDR3 loop: CATSDLYNEQFF. CDR3 DNA: TGTGCCACCAGTGACCTCTACAATGAGCAGTTCTTC.

The chain carries TRBV7-6 and TRBJ2-7, with 9 bases fitting TRBD1. The CDR3 runs 19 residues. Germline loops: CDR1 SGHVS, CDR2 FNYEAQ. Trimming removed 4 bases from V and 0 bases from J; junction bases left unmatched: 16. The CDR3: CASSSTGGFSSLASYEQYF. CDR3 in DNA: TGTGCCAGCAGCTCAACAGGGGGCTTCTCTAGTCTCGCCTCCTACGAGCAGTACTTC.

This clonotype was counted a few times. This chain uses TRBV5-6 with TRBJ1-5, with 8 nucleotides matching TRBD1. With V trimmed by 4 bases and J by 1 base, 10 bases remained unmatched. The CDR3 covers 17 residues. The V gene's germline CDR1 is SGHDT and CDR2 YYEEEE. Here the CDR3 DNA reads TGTGCCAGCAGCAGCACCCTCAGGGGGCAGAGCAATCAGCCCCAGCATTTT. This translates into CASSSTLRGQSNQPQHF.

The chain carries TRBV20-1 and TRBJ2-4, with 9 bases lining up with TRBD2. V lost 6 bases to trimming and J lost 5 bases; unmatched junction nucleotides: 17. The germline gives CDR1 DFQATT, CDR2 SNEGSKA (reference sequence). The CDR3 covers 17 residues. Here the CDR3 reads CSASSREGPRGQNIQYF. The DNA for the CDR3 is TGCAGTGCCTCCTCGCGGGAGGGCCCGAGGGGCCAAAACATTCAGTACTTC.

The chain employs TRBV7-3 and TRBJ2-3, with 14 nucleotides matching TRBD2. CDR3 size: 17 residues. V was pared by 5 bases and J by 0 bases, with 4 bases of the junction left unmatched. Germline V gene lookup returns CDR1 SGHTA and CDR2 FQGTGA. The CDR3 coding sequence is TGTGCCAGCAGCCCCGGACTAGCGGGGGGTAGCACAGATACGCAGTATTTT. This translates into CASSPGLAGGSTDTQYF. The full variable domain, its missing parts supplied by reference TRBV7-3 and TRBJ2-3, is GAGVSQTPSNKVTEKGKYVELRCDPISGHTALYWYRQSLGQGPEFLIYFQGTGAADDSGLPNDRFFAVRPEGSVSTLKIQRTERGDSAVYLCASSPGLAGGSTDTQYFGPGTRLTVL.

The rearrangement links TRBV27 to TRBJ1-2; D possibly corresponds to TRBD1 (5 bases). This CDR3 is built from 16 residues. The germline CDR1 and CDR2 sequences are MNHEY and SMNVEV (reference sequence). V was cut by 5 bases and J by 4 bases, with 20 bases left in between. The CDR3 region is CASSPFMRGGGYGYTF. The CDR3 nucleotides read TGTGCCAGCAGTCCATTTATGAGGGGAGGTGGCTATGGCTACACCTTC.

The sample holds a few counts of this clonotype. The V gene is TRBV7-9, the J gene TRBJ1-1; no firm D call. The germline V gene encodes CDR1 SEHNR and CDR2 FQNEAQ (reference sequence). V was pared by 2 bases and J by 7 bases, with 5 bases between. The CDR3 runs 11 residues. CDR3 DNA sequence: TGTGCCAGCAGCTTACGGAGTGAAGCTTTCTTT. Translated: CASSLRSEAFF.

This clonotype was seen repeatedly, ten times or more. The chain carries TRBV7-9 and TRBJ2-7; 14 nucleotides agree with TRBD2. After removal of 1 base from V and 5 bases from J, the junction contained 1 base not matched to a gene. CDR3 length equals 15 residues. In germline, CDR1 is SEHNR, CDR2 FQNEAQ (reference sequence). The CDR3 DNA reads as TGTGCCAGCAGCTTAGAGGGACTAGCGGGAGACGAGCAGTACTTC. This codes for CASSLEGLAGDEQYF.

This clonotype was recorded many times. The V and J genes are TRBV7-9 and TRBJ2-1, with 8 bases matching TRBD2. V trimming: 5 bases; J trimming: 6 bases; junction bases outside the gene matches: 6. Looked up from germline, CDR1 is SEHNR and CDR2 is FQNEAQ (reference sequence). This CDR3 spans 14 amino acids. The CDR3 here is CASSPGGPGNEQFF. CDR3 sequence (DNA): TGTGCCAGCAGCCCGGGGGGGCCCGGCAATGAGCAGTTCTTC.

This rearrangement joins TRBV15 to TRBJ2-1, with no clear D. Germline V gives CDR1 LNHNV, CDR2 YYDKDF (reference sequence). This CDR3 comprises 16 residues. V gave up 0 bases and J gave up 5 bases, with 14 bases separating them. CDR3 in amino acids: CATSRDQVEPNNEQFF. In DNA form, the CDR3 reads TGTGCCACCAGCAGAGATCAGGTAGAACCTAACAATGAGCAGTTCTTC.

This chain uses TRBV6-5 with TRBJ2-3, with D hard to call. Germline lookup yields CDR1 MNHEY and CDR2 SVGAGI. The ends were cut back, 2 bases at V and 0 bases at J, with 3 bases in the middle. The CDR3 is 13 residues long. CDR3 region: CASSYTSTDTQYF. DNA of the CDR3: TGTGCCAGCAGTTACACGAGCACAGATACGCAGTATTTT.